This T cell receptor beta chain was sequenced in a study of blood T cell repertoires in COVID-19. Study summary: Italy, Spain and the United States were the sources of the convalescent and acute COVID-19 samples. The cDNA or gDNA used as material had been derived from T cells, B-cell-depleted T cells, or PBMCs.

Authors' analysis steps: Amplification of reference gene primers provided the estimated nucleated cell counts. Produced via immunoSEQ multiplex PCR; TCRdb's table is partial and in-frame only. The V and J calls and clone size were taken over from that table, and D and trimming were inferred from the DNA. The sample contains about 35,000 clones, around 80% of which appear only once. The CDR3 spans 15 residues. Between the trimmed V and J ends, which lost 10 bases and 8 bases, there was a span of 24 bases. Germline V lookup: CDR1 LNHDA, CDR2 SQIVND (reference sequence). The chain joins TRBV19 to TRBJ2-1; a possible D gene is TRBD2 (6 bases). The TCR was taken from a man at least 80 years old with active or convalescent COVID-19. The sample consisted of peripheral blood. The CDR3 coding sequence is TGTGCCACCACTCCGAACCGGGAGTCGGTCCATGAGCAGTTCTTC. This translates into CATTPNRESVHEQFF.